These 6 T cell receptor beta chains came from one sample sequenced in a study of T cell clonotyping in hematopoietic cell transplantation. The repertoire was sequenced with immunoSEQ multiplex PCR; TCRdb's copy has only in-frame clones and lacks some. The sample consists of about 43,000 clones, about 85% of them appearing once. Time point here: recipient sample about 28 days before transplant, after cytoreduction. The sequencing used peripheral blood mononuclear cells, collected before stem cell transplant. These receptors all stem from a man between 60 and 75 years old with acute myeloid leukemia. Some clones in this sample may be carry-over from other donors' samples.

This rearrangement joins TRBV4-1 to TRBJ2-7; D may match TRBD1 or TRBD2 (6 bases each). Germline-derived CDR1 and CDR2 are MGHRA and YSYEKL. Trimming took 0 bases from V and 4 from J, leaving 16 bases between them. This CDR3 has 16 amino acids. Written as DNA, the CDR3 is TGCGCCAGCAGCCAAGAATTGCGGCAGGGGAGGTACGAGCAGTACTTC. This codes for CASSQELRQGRYEQYF.

V gene TRBV28 combines with J gene TRBJ1-2; 9 nucleotides agree with TRBD1. This CDR3 contains 16 residues. The ends lost 6 bases at V and 8 bases at J; junction bases unmatched: 16. The germline V gene encodes CDR1 MDHEN and CDR2 SYDVKM. In nucleotides, the CDR3 is TGTGCCAGCAGGCTGGGGGGGACAGGGCGCCAAACAGGCTACACCTTC. Amino acids: CASRLGGTGRQTGYTF.

J is TRBJ1-2 and V is TRBV20-1; a possible D gene is TRBD1 (5 bases). Trimming pared 6 bases from V and 7 bases from J, leaving 6 bases between. The V gene's germline CDR1 is DFQATT and CDR2 SNEGSKA (reference sequence). CDR3 length: 9 residues. As DNA, the CDR3 is TGCAGTGCGGGACGTGGCTACACCTTC. Translated: CSAGRGYTF.

The gene calls are TRBV2 and TRBJ1-6; D gene uncertain. Germline assignment: CDR1 SNHLY and CDR2 FYNNEI. This CDR3 comprises 15 residues. V was clipped by 8 bases and J by 9 bases, with 20 bases between them. Here the CDR3 DNA reads TGTGCCAGCGGAGAGTCAGTTACGGGAATTTCACCCCTCCACTTT. Its translation: CASGESVTGISPLHF.

In this sample, this clone turned up a few times. J is TRBJ1-6 and V is TRBV2, with D unclear. The length of the CDR3 is 14 residues. V was trimmed by 3 bases and J by 11 bases, leaving 14 bases between them. In germline, CDR1 is SNHLY, CDR2 FYNNEI. CDR3 in amino acids: CASSEFQGRTPLHF. The CDR3 region has the DNA TGTGCCAGCAGTGAGTTCCAAGGGAGGACACCCCTCCACTTT.

The rearrangement joins TRBV2 to TRBJ2-2; D unclear. V lost 4 bases to trimming and J lost 3 bases, with 9 bases between them. Germline V gives CDR1 SNHLY, CDR2 FYNNEI. The CDR3 is 14 amino acids. CDR3 sequence (DNA): TGTGCCAGCAGTGTACAGTCCTACACCGGGGAGCTGTTTTTT. Translating it yields CASSVQSYTGELFF.